The TCR beta chain described here comes from a study of blood T cells in healthy people across ages. Alongside a J-beta primer mix, a sample-barcoded 5' primer served in a second PCR lasting roughly 6 to 11 cycles. TCRdb analysed the 5' RACE reads with MiXCR anew, one entry per CDR3 protein. The sample lists roughly 800,000 distinct CDR3 sequences, roughly 64% occurring once. This CDR3 region has 15 residues. V trimming: 2 bases; J trimming: 3 bases; junction bases outside the gene matches: 3. Germline CDR1 reads SEHNR; CDR2 reads FQNEAQ (reference sequence). The source is a man between 25 and 39 years old in good health. What was sequenced was blood. V is TRBV7-9 and J is TRBJ1-2, with 10 bases fitting TRBD1. The CDR3 region is CASSLSGQGDYGYTF. The CDR3 region has the DNA TGTGCCAGCAGCTTATCCGGACAGGGGGACTATGGCTACACCTTC.